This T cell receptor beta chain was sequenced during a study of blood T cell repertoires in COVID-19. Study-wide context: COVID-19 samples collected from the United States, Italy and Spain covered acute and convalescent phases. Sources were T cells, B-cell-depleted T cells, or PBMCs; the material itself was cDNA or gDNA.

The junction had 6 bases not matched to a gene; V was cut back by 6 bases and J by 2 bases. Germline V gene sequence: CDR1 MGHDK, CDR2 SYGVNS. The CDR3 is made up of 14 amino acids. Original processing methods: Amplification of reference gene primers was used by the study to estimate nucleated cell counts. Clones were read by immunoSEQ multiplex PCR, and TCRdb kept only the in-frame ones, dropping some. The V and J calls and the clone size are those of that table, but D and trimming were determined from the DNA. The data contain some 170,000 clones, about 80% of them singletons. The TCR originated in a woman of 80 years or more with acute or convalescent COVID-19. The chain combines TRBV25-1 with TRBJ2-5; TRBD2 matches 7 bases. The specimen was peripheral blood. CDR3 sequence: CASRQGGMQETQYF. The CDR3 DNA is TGTGCCAGCAGGCAGGGAGGGATGCAAGAGACCCAGTACTTC.